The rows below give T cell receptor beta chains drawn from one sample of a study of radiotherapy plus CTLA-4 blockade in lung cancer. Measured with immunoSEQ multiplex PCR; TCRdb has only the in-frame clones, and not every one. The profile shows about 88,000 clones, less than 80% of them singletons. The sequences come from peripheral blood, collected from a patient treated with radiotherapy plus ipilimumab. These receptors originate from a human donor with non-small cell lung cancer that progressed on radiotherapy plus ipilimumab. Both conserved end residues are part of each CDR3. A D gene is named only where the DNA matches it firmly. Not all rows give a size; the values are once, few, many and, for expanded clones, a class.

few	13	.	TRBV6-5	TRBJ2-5	CASSYVVGETQYF	TGTGCCAGCAGTTACGTCGTCGGAGAGACCCAGTACTTC
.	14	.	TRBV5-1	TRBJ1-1	CASSFRQGHTEAFF	TGCGCCAGCAGCTTCAGGCAGGGCCACACTGAAGCTTTCTTT
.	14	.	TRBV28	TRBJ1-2	CASSLIARNYGYTF	TGTGCCAGCAGTTTGATAGCCAGGAACTATGGCTACACCTTC
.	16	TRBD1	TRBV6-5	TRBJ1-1	CASSYLPGQLDTEAFF	TGTGCCAGCAGTTACCTCCCGGGACAGCTGGACACTGAAGCTTTCTTT
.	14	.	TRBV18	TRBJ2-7	CASSPQGYSYEQYF	TGTGCCAGCTCACCACAAGGGTACTCCTACGAGCAGTACTTC
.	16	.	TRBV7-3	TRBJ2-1	CASSSSKGMGYNEQFF	TGTGCCAGCAGCTCTTCTAAGGGTATGGGATACAATGAGCAGTTCTTC
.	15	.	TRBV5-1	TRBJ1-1	CASSSYRDLNTEAFF	TGCGCCAGCAGTTCATACAGGGACCTAAACACTGAAGCTTTCTTT
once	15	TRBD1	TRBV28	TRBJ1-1	CASSFYDRGSIGAFF	TGTGCCAGCAGTTTCTATGACAGGGGGTCTATCGGAGCTTTCTTT
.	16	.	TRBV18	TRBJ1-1	CASSPPLGTGSTEAFF	TGTGCCAGCTCACCACCCCTAGGGACGGGTAGCACTGAAGCTTTCTTT
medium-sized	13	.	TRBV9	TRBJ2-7	CASSVDEGSEQYF	TGTGCCAGCAGCGTAGACGAGGGCAGCGAGCAGTACTTC
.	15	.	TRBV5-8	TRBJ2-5	CASSLSGLPAETQYF	TGTGCCAGCAGCTTGTCGGGACTTCCCGCCGAGACCCAGTACTTC
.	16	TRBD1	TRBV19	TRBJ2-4	CASSIGSGTGGNIQYF	TGTGCCAGTAGTATAGGCTCCGGGACAGGGGGGAACATTCAGTACTTC
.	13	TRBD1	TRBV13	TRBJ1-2	CASSLAGGDGYTF	TGTGCCAGCAGTTTGGCAGGGGGGGATGGCTACACCTTC
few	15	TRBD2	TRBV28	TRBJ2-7	CASSPSGLASYEQYF	TGTGCCAGCAGTCCCTCGGGACTAGCGAGCTACGAGCAGTACTTC
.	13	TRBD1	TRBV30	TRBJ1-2	CAWSQQGNFVYTF	TGTGCCTGGAGTCAACAGGGGAACTTTGTCTACACCTTC
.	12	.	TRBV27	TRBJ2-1	CASSYGGNEQFF	TGTGCCAGCAGTTATGGGGGCAATGAGCAGTTCTTC
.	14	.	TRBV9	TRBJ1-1	CASSSRTGHTEAFF	TGTGCCAGCAGCTCCCGAACAGGGCACACTGAAGCTTTCTTT
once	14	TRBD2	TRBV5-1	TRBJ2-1	CASGGRESGGEQFF	TGCGCCAGCGGCGGGCGGGAGAGTGGGGGTGAGCAGTTCTTC
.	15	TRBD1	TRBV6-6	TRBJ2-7	CASSPDRVRTYEQYF	TGTGCCAGCAGCCCGGACAGGGTACGAACCTACGAGCAGTACTTC
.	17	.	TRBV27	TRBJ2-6	CASSLYGTLSGANVLTF	TGTGCCAGCAGTTTATACGGGACGCTGTCTGGGGCCAACGTCCTGACTTTC
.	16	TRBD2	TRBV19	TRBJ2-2	CASGTSGGLYTGELFF	TGTGCCAGTGGGACTAGCGGGGGGCTCTACACCGGGGAGCTGTTTTTT
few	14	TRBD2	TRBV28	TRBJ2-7	CASTGLAGVYEQYF	TGTGCCAGCACTGGACTAGCGGGAGTCTACGAGCAGTACTTC
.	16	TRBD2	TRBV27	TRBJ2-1	CAVGTSGASSYNEQFF	TGTGCCGTCGGGACTAGCGGGGCTAGCTCCTACAATGAGCAGTTCTTC
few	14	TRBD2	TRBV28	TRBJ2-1	CASSFASGKNEQFF	TGTGCCAGCAGTTTTGCTAGCGGGAAAAATGAGCAGTTCTTC
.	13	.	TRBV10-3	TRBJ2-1	CAISARGGDEQFF	TGTGCCATCAGTGCCAGGGGCGGAGATGAGCAGTTCTTC
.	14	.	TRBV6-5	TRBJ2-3	CASTEGWGTDTQYF	TGTGCCAGCACCGAGGGGTGGGGCACAGATACGCAGTATTTT
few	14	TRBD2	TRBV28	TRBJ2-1	CAHRAGGPGNEQFF	TGTGCCCATAGGGCGGGAGGGCCGGGCAATGAGCAGTTCTTC
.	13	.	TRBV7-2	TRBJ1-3	CASSLDPRNTIYF	TGTGCCAGCAGCTTAGACCCCCGAAACACCATATATTTT
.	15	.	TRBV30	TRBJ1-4	CAWSPNGGVNEKLFF	TGTGCCTGGAGCCCCAATGGAGGGGTGAATGAAAAACTGTTTTTT
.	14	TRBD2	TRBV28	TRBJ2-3	CASRPRAGADTQYF	TGTGCCAGCAGACCTAGAGCGGGGGCAGATACGCAGTATTTT
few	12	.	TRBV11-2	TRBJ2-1	CASSSTDRQQFF	TGTGCCAGCAGCTCGACGGACCGGCAGCAGTTCTTC
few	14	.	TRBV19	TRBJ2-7	CASSIGRESSEQYF	TGTGCCAGTAGTATAGGTCGGGAGTCGAGCGAGCAGTACTTC
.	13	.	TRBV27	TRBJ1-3	CASRRTGGNTIYF	TGTGCCAGCAGACGGACGGGTGGAAACACCATATATTTT
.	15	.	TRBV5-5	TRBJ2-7	CASSLGAAATYEQYF	TGTGCCAGCAGCTTGGGGGCAGCGGCCACCTACGAGCAGTACTTC
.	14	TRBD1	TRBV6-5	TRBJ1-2	CASSPREGAQGYTF	TGTGCCAGCAGTCCTCGGGAGGGGGCGCAAGGCTACACCTTC
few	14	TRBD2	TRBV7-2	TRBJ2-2	CASSRGGNTGELFF	TGTGCCAGCAGCCGCGGGGGGAACACCGGGGAGCTGTTTTTT
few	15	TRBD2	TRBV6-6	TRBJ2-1	CASSYGTSGRNEQFF	TGTGCCAGCAGTTACGGGACTAGCGGGAGGAATGAGCAGTTCTTC
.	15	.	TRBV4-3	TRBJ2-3	CASSQWTSSTDTQYF	TGCGCCAGCAGCCAATGGACAAGTAGCACAGATACGCAGTATTTT
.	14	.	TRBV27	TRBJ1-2	CASSPVGQNYGYTF	TGTGCCAGCAGCCCCGTGGGGCAAAACTATGGCTACACCTTC
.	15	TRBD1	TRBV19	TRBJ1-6	CASSPAGQYNSPLHF	TGTGCCAGTAGTCCAGCGGGACAGTATAATTCACCCCTCCACTTT
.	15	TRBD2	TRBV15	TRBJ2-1	CATSRAGGGVNEQFF	TGTGCCACCAGCAGAGCGGGCGGGGGGGTCAATGAGCAGTTCTTC
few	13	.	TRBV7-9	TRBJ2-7	CASSQGGSREQYF	TGTGCCAGCAGCCAGGGAGGATCAAGGGAGCAGTACTTC
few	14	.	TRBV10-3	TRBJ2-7	CAISEPQGSYEQYF	TGTGCCATCAGTGAGCCACAAGGCTCCTACGAGCAGTACTTC
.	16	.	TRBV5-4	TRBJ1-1	CASSLGASRRNTEAFF	TGTGCCAGCAGCTTGGGGGCGAGTAGGAGGAACACTGAAGCTTTCTTT
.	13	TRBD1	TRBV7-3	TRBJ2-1	CASSLSTGNEQFF	TGTGCCAGCAGCTTATCGACAGGGAATGAGCAGTTCTTC
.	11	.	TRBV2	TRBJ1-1	CASTPEKGAFF	TGTGCCAGCACACCGGAAAAAGGAGCTTTCTTT
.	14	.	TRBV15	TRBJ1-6	CATSTGTKGSPLHF	TGTGCCACCAGCACCGGGACGAAAGGATCACCCCTCCACTTT
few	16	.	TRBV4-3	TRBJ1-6	CASSQDGTAGNSPLHF	TGCGCCAGCAGCCAAGACGGGACGGCGGGGAATTCACCCCTCCACTTT
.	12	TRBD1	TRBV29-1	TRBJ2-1	CSVGDRLNEQFF	TGCAGCGTGGGGGACAGACTAAATGAGCAGTTCTTC
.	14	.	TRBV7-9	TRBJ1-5	CASSWGPGDQPQHF	TGTGCCAGCAGCTGGGGCCCTGGGGATCAGCCCCAGCATTTT
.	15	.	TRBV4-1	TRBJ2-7	CASSQVAGQIYEQYF	TGCGCCAGCAGCCAAGTTGCGGGACAGATCTACGAGCAGTACTTC
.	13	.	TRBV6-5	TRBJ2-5	CASSEVRQETQYF	TGTGCCAGCAGTGAAGTCCGGCAAGAGACCCAGTACTTC
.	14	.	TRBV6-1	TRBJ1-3	CASSGSWGASTIYF	TGTGCCTCAAGCGGGTCGTGGGGGGCGAGCACCATATATTTT
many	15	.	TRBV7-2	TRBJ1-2	CASSLWDGGTYGYTF	TGTGCCAGCAGCTTGTGGGACGGAGGGACTTATGGCTACACCTTC
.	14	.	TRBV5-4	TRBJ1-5	CASSSLTGNQPQHF	TGTGCCAGCAGCTCGTTGACAGGCAATCAGCCCCAGCATTTT
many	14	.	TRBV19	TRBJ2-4	CASSIAGAKNIQYF	TGTGCCAGTAGTATAGCGGGAGCCAAAAACATTCAGTACTTC
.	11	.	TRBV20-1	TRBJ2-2	CSAGSTGELFF	TGCAGTGCTGGGAGCACCGGGGAGCTGTTTTTT
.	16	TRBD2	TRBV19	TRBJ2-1	CASSTASGSPQRLQFF	TGTGCCAGTAGTACGGCTAGCGGGTCTCCTCAACGGTTGCAGTTCTTC
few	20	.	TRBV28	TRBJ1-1	CASSFPPLTGTLKEGTEAFF	TGTGCCAGCAGTTTCCCCCCATTAACGGGGACCCTCAAAGAGGGCACTGAAGCTTTCTTT
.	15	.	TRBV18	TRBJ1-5	CASSPAGDSNQPQHF	TGTGCCAGCTCACCAGCAGGGGATAGCAATCAGCCCCAGCATTTT